The present entry profiles one T cell receptor (beta chain) with its context. Its specificity is unknown. Sample barcodes and UMIs were carried by the TCR alpha and TCR beta cDNA libraries that 5'RACE generated with constant-segment primers. TCRdb re-called the 5' RACE reads through MiXCR, storing one row per CDR3 protein. The data show over 150,000 distinct CDR3 sequences, with roughly 23% seen just once and 23% held by the top ten. This entry is derived from a study of T-cell memory formation after mild COVID-19. Study findings and constraints: Some clones that responded turned up in pre-infection memory, which suggests that cross-reactive memory joined in. Clones from the second wave (peaking day 37) had unconfirmed SARS-CoV-2 specificity. Whereas later expanders leaned CD4+, clones contracting day 15 to 85 showed a balanced CD4/CD8 makeup.

Trimming shortened V by 2 bases and J by 6 bases, and 10 bases separated the two germline ends. This CDR3 spans 12 amino acids. Per germline, CDR1 GTSNPN and CDR2 SVGIG (reference sequence). This clonotype was obtained from an adult woman who had mild COVID-19 (a few samples of this study predate the infection). Cell type and time point are not known. Sequenced: PBMCs or a T cell subset sorted from them (not recorded which). The chain combines TRBV30 with TRBJ1-1; D remains ambiguous. CDR3 DNA sequence: TGTGCCTGGAGTTCCCCCCTGGCTGAAGCTTTCTTT. It codes for CAWSSPLAEAFF.